Each of the 11 T cell receptor beta chains below was sequenced from the same sample in a study of blood T cells in healthy people across ages. The use of a sample-barcoded 5' primer and a J-beta primer mix characterized a second PCR of 7 to 11 cycles. MiXCR was run by TCRdb on the 5' RACE reads, yielding one entry per CDR3 protein. The sample consists of 750,000 to 950,000 distinct CDR3 sequences, 25% to 30% of them appearing once. These data also formed part of another study, on T cells of mothers and their children.

Sequencing was carried out using blood. These receptors were taken from a boy younger than 18 in good health.

This clonotype was found a few times. The V call is TRBV20-1, the J call TRBJ2-7, with TRBD2 matching over 8 bases. V shed 1 base and J 2 bases; nucleotides not matched to a gene: 7. CDR3 length equals 15 residues. Per the germline V gene, CDR1 is DFQATT and CDR2 is SNEGSKA (reference sequence). CDR3 in amino acids: CSARGTTSGTYEQYF. The CDR3 DNA is TGCAGTGCTAGAGGTACAACTAGCGGAACCTACGAGCAGTACTTC.

This clonotype came up a few times. The chain joins TRBV20-1 to TRBJ2-5; D is perhaps TRBD1 (6 bases). Germline CDR1 reads DFQATT; CDR2 reads SNEGSKA (reference sequence). The CDR3 loop spans 15 amino acids. With 6 bases removed from V and 5 bases from J, the gap between germline ends came to 22 bases. The CDR3 coding sequence is TGCAGTGCAACTCATATAACAGGGATGGGGGAGACCCAGTACTTC. Amino acid sequence: CSATHITGMGETQYF.

A few counts support this clonotype. V is TRBV20-1 and J is TRBJ2-5; 8 positions match TRBD1. After removal of 2 bases from V and 9 bases from J, the junction contained 8 bases not matched to a gene. Germline lookup yields CDR1 DFQATT and CDR2 SNEGSKA (reference sequence). The CDR3 has 13 amino acids. The CDR3 sequence: CSARTSTGEAQYF. CDR3 in DNA: TGCAGTGCTAGAACCTCGACAGGGGAGGCCCAGTACTTC.

This clonotype was counted a few times. The chain combines TRBV3-1 with TRBJ2-3; D unclear. The V gene's germline CDR1 is LGHDT and CDR2 YNNKEL (reference sequence). The CDR3 is made up of 12 amino acids. V lost 3 bases and J 6 bases, leaving 7 bases between the germline ends. The chain's CDR3 is CASSHGVDTQYF. The CDR3 coding sequence is TGTGCCAGCAGCCACGGCGTGGATACGCAGTATTTT.

The chain has TRBV3-1 and TRBJ1-1, with D unresolved. This CDR3 is built from 15 residues. In germline, CDR1 is LGHDT, CDR2 YNNKEL (reference sequence). Trimming shortened V by 2 bases and J by 4 bases, and 14 bases separated the two germline ends. The CDR3 spells CASSQWYQVVTEAFF. The CDR3 bases are TGTGCCAGCAGCCAATGGTATCAGGTCGTCACTGAAGCTTTCTTT.

This clonotype turned up a few times. This chain uses TRBV10-1 with TRBJ2-3, with D possibly matching TRBD2 (5 bases). CDR3 length: 13 amino acids. From germline, CDR1 is WNHNN and CDR2 SYGVQD (reference sequence). V was clipped by 4 bases and J by 1 base, with 6 bases between them. CDR3: CASSGSGTDTQYF. CDR3 nucleotides: TGCGCCAGCAGTGGTAGCGGCACAGATACGCAGTATTTT.

This clonotype was seen more than once but under ten times. The chain has TRBV7-3 and TRBJ2-1, with D possibly TRBD2 on 6 matching bases. Germline V gene sequence: CDR1 SGHTA, CDR2 FQGTGA. The CDR3 runs to 16 residues. Trimming shortened V by 1 base and J by 2 bases, and 12 bases separated the two germline ends. The CDR3 sequence: CASSLMGGPAYNEQFF. CDR3 coding DNA: TGTGCCAGCAGCTTAATGGGGGGTCCTGCCTACAATGAGCAGTTCTTC.

The rearrangement links TRBV2 to TRBJ2-2; D unclear. The germline V and J ends were trimmed by 2 bases and 0 bases, with 4 bases remaining between them. This CDR3 contains 14 residues. Germline assignment: CDR1 SNHLY and CDR2 FYNNEI. CDR3 in amino acids: CASSETANTGELFF. CDR3 coding DNA: TGTGCCAGCAGTGAAACAGCGAACACCGGGGAGCTGTTTTTT.

As concerns this clonotype: The germline gene is not matched at one end of the junction; a read error may be the cause. This chain uses TRBV15 with TRBJ2-1, with D possibly being TRBD2 (5 bases). The CDR3 contains 15 residues. CDR1 is LNHNV, CDR2 YYDKDF, per germline (reference sequence). In nucleotides, the CDR3 is TGTGCCGCCAGCAGAGATAGAGGTAGCGTCAATGAGCAGTTCTTC. Encoded protein: CAASRDRGSVNEQFF.

The gene calls are TRBV5-6 and TRBJ2-5; 10 positions agree with TRBD2. From germline, CDR1 is SGHDT and CDR2 YYEEEE. V trimming: 3 bases; J trimming: 7 bases; junction bases outside the gene matches: 6. The CDR3 is made up of 14 amino acids. Here the CDR3 reads CASSSASGGGTQYF. CDR3 DNA: TGTGCCAGCAGCTCCGCTAGCGGGGGTGGGACCCAGTACTTC.

This clonotype was seen only a few times. CDR3 DNA: TGTGCCAGCAGCCCCTTAGGTGATACCTACAATGAGCAGTTCTTC. This codes for CASSPLGDTYNEQFF. The chain carries TRBV9 and TRBJ2-1; no clear D gene. Trimming pared 4 bases from V and 2 bases from J, leaving 13 bases between. The CDR3 contains 15 residues. Per the germline V gene, CDR1 is SGDLS and CDR2 is YYNGEE. Combining the CDR3 with reference TRBV9 and TRBJ2-1 gives the whole variable domain DSGVTQTPKHLITATGQRVTLRCSPRSGDLSVYWYQQSLDQGLQFLIQYYNGEERAKGNILERFSAQQFPDLHSELNLSSLELGDSALYFCASSPLGDTYNEQFFGPGTRLTVL.